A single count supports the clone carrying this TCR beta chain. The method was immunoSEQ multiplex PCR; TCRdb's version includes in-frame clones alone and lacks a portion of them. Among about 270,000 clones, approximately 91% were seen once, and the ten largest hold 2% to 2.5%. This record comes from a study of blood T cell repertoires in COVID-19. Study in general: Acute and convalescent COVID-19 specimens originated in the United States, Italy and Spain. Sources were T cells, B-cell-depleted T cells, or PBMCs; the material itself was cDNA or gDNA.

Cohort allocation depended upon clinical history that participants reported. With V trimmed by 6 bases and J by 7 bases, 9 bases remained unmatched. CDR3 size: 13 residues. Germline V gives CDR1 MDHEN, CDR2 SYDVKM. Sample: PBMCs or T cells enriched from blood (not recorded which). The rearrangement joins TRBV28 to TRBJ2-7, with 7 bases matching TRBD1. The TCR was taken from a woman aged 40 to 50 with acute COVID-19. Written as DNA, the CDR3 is TGTGCCAGCAGCCCCAATGACAGGGAAGAGCAGTACTTC. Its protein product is CASSPNDREEQYF.